What follows are 17 T cell receptor beta chains derived from one specimen sequenced in a study of PD-1 blockade in mismatch repair-deficient tumors. Libraries were prepared by immunoSEQ multiplex PCR; TCRdb keeps only in-frame clonotypes and omits some of them. The sample holds about 34,000 clones; 80% are singletons and the top ten take approximately 3.1%. The starting material was PBMCs, obtained less than 7 weeks after starting pembrolizumab. These receptors were collected from an adult with mismatch repair-deficient cancer.

The CDR3 nucleotides read TGTGCCAGCAGTTACGGCCCCTACGAGCAGTACTTC. Translated, it gives CASSYGPYEQYF. The chain joins TRBV6-5 to TRBJ2-7; D gene uncertain. Germline CDR1 is MNHEY and CDR2 is SVGAGI. V dropped 2 bases and J dropped 2 bases, with 4 bases sitting between them. The CDR3 runs 12 residues.

The chain is built from TRBV19 and TRBJ2-3; the D is unclear. From germline, CDR1 is LNHDA and CDR2 SQIVND (reference sequence). V was shortened by 1 base and J by 1 base, with 3 bases between the two germline ends. This CDR3 has 13 residues. CDR3 residues: CASSIAGTDTQYF. The CDR3 bases are TGTGCCAGTAGTATAGCGGGCACAGATACGCAGTATTTT.

This clone was detected only a few times. The V call is TRBV7-2, the J call TRBJ2-7; the match to TRBD2 covers 8 bases. CDR1 is SGHTA and CDR2 is FQGNSA in the germline V gene. This CDR3 region has 15 residues. The ends lost 9 bases at V and 1 base at J; junction bases unmatched: 11. The CDR3 protein is CASSPGGALSYEQYF. The CDR3 DNA sequence: TGTGCCAGTTCCCCGGGAGGGGCTTTGTCCTACGAGCAGTACTTC.

The chain couples TRBV2 to TRBJ2-3, with 9 bases lining up with TRBD2. The V gene's germline CDR1 is SNHLY and CDR2 FYNNEI. CDR3 length equals 15 residues. Unmatched junction bases numbered 14, after V lost 7 bases and J lost 9 bases. CDR3 residues: CASTGGGGVDLTQYF. Written as DNA, the CDR3 is TGTGCCAGCACGGGAGGCGGGGGGGTCGATTTGACGCAGTATTTT.

V usage is TRBV27 and J usage is TRBJ2-1; a weak D match, TRBD2 (6 bases). From germline, CDR1 is MNHEY and CDR2 SMNVEV (reference sequence). Trimming left V 6 bases short and J 4 bases short, with 10 bases between. The CDR3 is 13 amino acids. The DNA for the CDR3 is TGTGCCAGCAGATCGGGACTTTACAATGAGCAGTTCTTC. It translates to CASRSGLYNEQFF.

The V call is TRBV15, the J call TRBJ1-4; TRBD1 aligns across 9 bases. The CDR3 is 14 amino acids. After removal of 5 bases from V and 5 bases from J, the junction contained 3 bases not matched to a gene. Germline CDR1 is LNHNV and CDR2 is YYDKDF (reference sequence). CDR3 amino acids: CATSRGQGNEKLFF. DNA for the CDR3: TGTGCCACCAGCCGAGGACAGGGGAATGAAAAACTGTTTTTT.

The rearrangement links TRBV27 to TRBJ2-2; perhaps TRBD2 as D (6 bases). V lost 5 bases and J 4 bases, leaving 17 bases between the germline ends. CDR3 length equals 16 residues. Germline V gene sequence: CDR1 MNHEY, CDR2 SMNVEV (reference sequence). The CDR3 DNA is TGTGCCAGCAGTACTAACCGGGAGAGGTTCACCGGGGAGCTGTTTTTT. It specifies CASSTNRERFTGELFF.

This chain links TRBV9 with TRBJ1-3; D ambiguous. Per the germline V gene, CDR1 is SGDLS and CDR2 is YYNGEE. V lost 0 bases and J 0 bases, leaving 7 bases between the germline ends. CDR3 length: 15 residues. The CDR3 DNA is TGTGCCAGCAGCGTAGTGGGGAGCTCTGGAAACACCATATATTTT. Protein product: CASSVVGSSGNTIYF.

V gene TRBV7-9 combines with J gene TRBJ1-4, with TRBD1 matching 8 bases. The CDR3 has 14 residues. The germline V gene encodes CDR1 SEHNR and CDR2 FQNEAQ (reference sequence). J was trimmed by 7 bases and V by 5 bases; bases with no gene match: 6. CDR3 nucleotides: TGTGCCAGCAGCCCCAGGACAGGGTCTGAAAAACTGTTTTTT. Translation: CASSPRTGSEKLFF.

The chain couples TRBV19 to TRBJ1-5; 10 positions agree with TRBD1. With 11 bases clipped from V and 2 bases from J, the junction kept 6 bases outside the gene matches. The V gene's germline CDR1 is LNHDA and CDR2 SQIVND (reference sequence). The length of the CDR3 is 14 residues. The CDR3 loop reads CASWTGGRNQPQHF. CDR3 nucleotide sequence: TGTGCCTCGTGGACAGGGGGACGCAATCAGCCCCAGCATTTT.

This clone was observed once. The chain joins TRBV2 to TRBJ2-3; the D gene is possibly TRBD2 (6 bases). Between the trimmed V and J ends, which lost 8 bases and 2 bases, there was a span of 17 bases. The CDR3 sequence is 15 residues long. Germline V gene sequence: CDR1 SNHLY, CDR2 FYNNEI. Here the CDR3 DNA reads TGTGCCAGCGGGAGGACGGAGATATCCACAGATACGCAGTATTTT. This gives the protein CASGRTEISTDTQYF.

The gene calls are TRBV7-9 and TRBJ1-1; 10 bases fit TRBD1. CDR1 and CDR2 from the germline V gene are SEHNR and FQNEAQ (reference sequence). Unmatched junction bases numbered 10, after V lost 4 bases and J lost 2 bases. This CDR3 has 17 amino acids. In DNA form, the CDR3 reads TGTGCCAGCAGCTCACAGCGATGGGACAGGGGAAACACTGAAGCTTTCTTT. This gives the protein CASSSQRWDRGNTEAFF.

V and J are TRBV2 and TRBJ2-5; no definite D call. This CDR3 contains 11 residues. V lost 6 bases to trimming and J lost 5 bases, with 7 bases between them. Germline lookup yields CDR1 SNHLY and CDR2 FYNNEI. As DNA, the CDR3 is TGTGCCAGCAGGGCATATGAGACCCAGTACTTC. Translation: CASRAYETQYF.

The gene calls are TRBV5-1 and TRBJ2-1; TRBD2 might be the D (5 bases). Germline-derived CDR1 and CDR2 are SGHRS and YFSETQ. V was clipped by 4 bases and J by 3 bases, with 17 bases between them. This CDR3 is built from 16 residues. In DNA form, the CDR3 reads TGCGCCAGCAGCCCGGCTCTCGGGGTAGGCTACAATGAGCAGTTCTTC. This translates into CASSPALGVGYNEQFF. The entire variable domain, with the rest obtained from reference TRBV5-1 and TRBJ2-1, is as follows: KAGVTQTPRYLIKTRGQQVTLSCSPISGHRSVSWYQQTPGQGLQFLFEYFSETQRNKGNFPGRFSGRQFSNSRSEMNVSTLELGDSALYLCASSPALGVGYNEQFFGPGTRLTVL.

The J gene is TRBJ1-2, the V gene TRBV20-1; no clear D gene. The CDR3 has 10 residues. V lost 5 bases to trimming and J lost 8 bases, with 9 bases between them. The V gene's germline CDR1 is DFQATT and CDR2 SNEGSKA (reference sequence). The CDR3: CSARNGGYTF. CDR3 DNA: TGCAGTGCTCGGAACGGGGGCTACACCTTC.

The chain combines TRBV30 with TRBJ2-4; the match to TRBD2 covers 7 bases. V shed 1 base, J shed 6 bases, and the junction held 6 bases outside the gene matches. The CDR3 totals 14 residues. Germline V gives CDR1 GTSNPN, CDR2 SVGIG (reference sequence). The CDR3, as DNA: TGTGCCTGGAGTGCCGGGACTATTGGAAACATTCAGTACTTC. Translating it yields CAWSAGTIGNIQYF.

The chain combines TRBV28 with TRBJ1-1, with D tentatively TRBD1 (6 bases). The germline V gene encodes CDR1 MDHEN and CDR2 SYDVKM. V lost 5 bases and J lost 1, with 17 bases in between. The CDR3 sequence is 16 residues long. CDR3 residues: CASSPVGGAGNTEAFF. In DNA, the CDR3 is TGTGCCAGCAGTCCCGTTGGGGGGGCGGGGAACACTGAAGCTTTCTTT.